The clone carrying this TCR beta chain was seen more than once but under ten times. The antigen is undetermined. PCR amplification relied on 60 Vbeta primers (plus 13 Jbeta primers). Clones were sequenced by immunoSEQ multiplex PCR, and TCRdb holds only the in-frame ones, with some missing. The data show some 130,000 clones, more than 75% seen once. This CDR3 has 16 amino acids. V shed 0 bases and J 0 bases; nucleotides not matched to a gene: 6. Germline V lookup: CDR1 SGHDT, CDR2 YYEEEE. The data belong to a study of cytomegalovirus exposure and HLA in healthy donors. Unrecorded immune exposures were likely, despite nominal health at sampling. Findings of the study overall: In an earlier analysis, most TCR beta V segments were productive about 87% or about 30% of the time. Overall, around 160 TCR beta chains were annotated as cytomegalovirus-associated.

The chain recombines TRBV5-6 with TRBJ2-7; TRBD1 matches at 7 bases. Material: PBMCs. This clonotype originated in a woman aged 50 to 60 in good health and CMV-seropositive. As DNA, the CDR3 is TGTGCCAGCAGCTTGGAGGGACAGCGCTACTCCTACGAGCAGTACTTC. This translates into CASSLEGQRYSYEQYF.